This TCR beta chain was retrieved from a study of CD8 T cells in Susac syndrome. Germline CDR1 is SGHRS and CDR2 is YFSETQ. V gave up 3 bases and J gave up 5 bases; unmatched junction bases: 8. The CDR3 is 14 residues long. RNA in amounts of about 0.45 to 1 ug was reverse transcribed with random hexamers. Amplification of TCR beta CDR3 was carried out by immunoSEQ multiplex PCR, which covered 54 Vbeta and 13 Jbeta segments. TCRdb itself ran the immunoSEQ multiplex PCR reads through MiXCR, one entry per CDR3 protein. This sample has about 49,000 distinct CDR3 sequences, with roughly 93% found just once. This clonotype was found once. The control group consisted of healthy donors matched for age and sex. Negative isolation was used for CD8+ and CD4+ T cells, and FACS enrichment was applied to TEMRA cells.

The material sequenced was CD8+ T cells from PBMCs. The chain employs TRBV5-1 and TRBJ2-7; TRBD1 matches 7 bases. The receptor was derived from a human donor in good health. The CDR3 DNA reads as TGCGCCAGCAGCTCACAACAGGGGAGCCACGAGCAGTACTTC. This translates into CASSSQQGSHEQYF.